The 24 T cell receptor beta chains given below trace back to one sample, sequenced in a study of cytomegalovirus exposure and HLA in healthy donors. The PCR had 60 Vbeta and 13 Jbeta primers. Some clones are missing from TCRdb's copy, which holds only in-frame ones; the method was immunoSEQ multiplex PCR. The sample has around 200,000 clones; around 89% are singletons. Sequenced sample: PBMCs. The receptor source for this set is a woman under 30 in good health and CMV-seronegative.

Of note for this clone: Other DNA sequences in this specimen translate into the identical CDR3. CDR3 loop: CASSQRQGYEQYF. For the CDR3, the DNA is TGCGCCAGCAGCCAACGCCAGGGCTACGAGCAGTACTTC. The rearrangement uses TRBV4-1 and TRBJ2-7; tentatively, D is TRBD1 (5 bases). Germline CDR1 MGHRA, CDR2 YSYEKL. Between the trimmed V and J ends, which lost 2 bases and 3 bases, there was a span of 8 bases. This CDR3 region has 13 residues.

The chain couples TRBV7-2 to TRBJ2-7; weak D call: TRBD1 (6 bases). Per the germline V gene, CDR1 is SGHTA and CDR2 is FQGNSA. Trimming stripped 5 bases from V and 1 base from J, with 18 bases between. The CDR3 has 16 residues. CDR3 coding DNA: TGTGCCAGCAGCCCAGGGACACAGGCTAATTCCTACGAGCAGTACTTC. Translated, it gives CASSPGTQANSYEQYF.

This clone was observed once. The rearrangement links TRBV4-3 to TRBJ1-1; D gene unclear. The CDR3 has 14 amino acids. Germline V gives CDR1 LGHNA, CDR2 YSLEER. Trimming removed 0 bases at V and 1 base at J, with 6 bases between. This CDR3 is CASSQDWANTEAFF. The CDR3 coding sequence is TGCGCCAGCAGCCAAGATTGGGCGAACACTGAAGCTTTCTTT.

This clone was detected only a few times. The chain has TRBV9 and TRBJ2-1; possibly TRBD2 for D (7 bases). Deletions cut 1 base from V and 3 bases from J, with 14 bases between. Germline CDR1 SGDLS, CDR2 YYNGEE. The CDR3 covers 16 residues. CDR3 sequence (DNA): TGTGCCAGCAGCGTATCGGGGGGCAAATTCTACAATGAGCAGTTCTTC. Amino acid sequence: CASSVSGGKFYNEQFF.

The chain has TRBV19 and TRBJ1-2, with 7 bases identical to TRBD1. Trimming at V came to 5 bases and at J to 4 bases, leaving 13 bases not matched to a gene. There are 16 residues in the CDR3. Germline lookup yields CDR1 LNHDA and CDR2 SQIVND (reference sequence). CDR3 sequence: CASSLHPDRFGYGYTF. In nucleotides, the CDR3 is TGTGCCAGTAGTCTACACCCGGACAGGTTTGGCTATGGCTACACCTTC.

The chain combines TRBV4-3 with TRBJ2-5; 7 bases line up with TRBD1. This CDR3 is 15 amino acids long. V shed 3 bases and J 5 bases; nucleotides not matched to a gene: 9. Germline loops: CDR1 LGHNA, CDR2 YSLEER. The CDR3 DNA follows: TGCGCCAGCAGCCAGGATTACAGGGGCTGGGAGACCCAGTACTTC. It translates to CASSQDYRGWETQYF.

CDR3 sequence: CSVAGQGANSGANVLTF. As DNA, the CDR3 is TGCAGCGTAGCTGGACAGGGGGCGAACTCTGGGGCCAACGTCCTGACTTTC. The J gene is TRBJ2-6, the V gene TRBV29-1; TRBD1 agrees at 11 bases. Looked up from germline, CDR1 is SQVTM and CDR2 is ANQGSEA. J lost 0 bases, V lost 6 bases, and 7 bases had no gene match. The CDR3 loop spans 17 amino acids.

This chain joins TRBV29-1 and TRBJ1-1; the match to TRBD1 covers 7 bases. Germline CDR1 reads SQVTM; CDR2 reads ANQGSEA. The CDR3 length is 14 residues. After removal of 4 bases from V and 3 bases from J, the junction contained 8 bases not matched to a gene. CDR3 coding DNA: TGCAGCGTTGCCCGGGACAGAGGATACACTGAAGCTTTCTTT. Translating it yields CSVARDRGYTEAFF.

This clone has just one count. V gene TRBV11-3 combines with J gene TRBJ2-1; TRBD2 matches 9 bases. Germline CDR1 reads SGHNT; CDR2 reads YENEEA. The CDR3 has 14 residues. With V trimmed by 2 bases and J by 5 bases, 1 base remained unmatched. This CDR3 is CASSLLAGHNEQFF. DNA of the CDR3: TGTGCCAGCAGCTTACTAGCGGGACACAATGAGCAGTTCTTC.

The V call is TRBV5-1, the J call TRBJ1-2; TRBD1 agrees at 9 bases. CDR1 is SGHRS, CDR2 YFSETQ, per germline. V was pared by 4 bases and J by 10 bases, with 11 bases of the junction left unmatched. The CDR3 is 14 residues long. The CDR3 sequence is CASSTQTGGGVYTF. The CDR3 nucleotides are TGCGCCAGCAGCACACAAACAGGGGGCGGAGTCTACACCTTC.

This chain joins TRBV4-1 and TRBJ1-5; 8 positions match TRBD1. J gave up 1 base and V 4 bases, and 9 bases lay outside the gene matches. In germline, CDR1 is MGHRA, CDR2 YSYEKL. CDR3 length: 17 amino acids. Written as DNA, the CDR3 is TGCGCCAGCAGCCGGCTGGACAGGGCAGTGAGCAATCAGCCCCAGCATTTT. Translated: CASSRLDRAVSNQPQHF.

V and J are TRBV7-9 and TRBJ1-2, with D tentatively TRBD1 (6 bases). CDR3 length: 15 amino acids. The V gene lost 1 base and the J gene lost 3 bases, with 12 bases spanning the gap. From germline, CDR1 is SEHNR and CDR2 FQNEAQ (reference sequence). The CDR3 region is CASSLGRSGDYGYTF. The CDR3 nucleotides are TGTGCCAGCAGCTTAGGACGATCAGGGGACTATGGCTACACCTTC.

This chain connects TRBV2 to TRBJ1-1; possibly TRBD1 for D (6 bases). The V end lost 7 bases, the J end lost 5 bases, and 14 bases lay between the germline ends. CDR1 and CDR2 (germline): SNHLY, FYNNEI. The CDR3 runs to 13 residues. The CDR3 DNA reads as TGTGCCAGCACCGAGGGGGTTGGGACTGAAGCTTTCTTT. Amino acid sequence: CASTEGVGTEAFF.

This chain links TRBV5-1 with TRBJ2-1; possibly TRBD2 for D (6 bases). The germline V and J ends were trimmed by 3 bases and 8 bases, with 15 bases remaining between them. The length of the CDR3 is 14 residues. Per the germline V gene, CDR1 is SGHRS and CDR2 is YFSETQ. CDR3 in amino acids: CASSSYGGRDEQFF. In DNA, the CDR3 is TGCGCCAGCAGCTCCTACGGGGGTAGGGATGAGCAGTTCTTC.

This clone was seen only once. Here the CDR3 DNA reads TGCAGTGCTAGGACAGGCTATGGCTACACCTTC. This codes for CSARTGYGYTF. The chain uses TRBV20-1 and TRBJ1-2, with D perhaps TRBD1 (6 bases). The germline V and J ends were trimmed by 3 bases and 4 bases, with 6 bases remaining between them. Germline CDR1 and CDR2: DFQATT and SNEGSKA (reference sequence). The CDR3 runs to 11 residues.

Written as DNA, the CDR3 is TGTGCCAGCGGTATTAGTGAGGGCACAGATACGCAGTATTTT. Residues: CASGISEGTDTQYF. V usage is TRBV6-1 and J usage is TRBJ2-3; no definite D call. The germline V gene encodes CDR1 MNHNS and CDR2 SASEGT. CDR3 length: 14 residues. The ends were cut back, 8 bases at V and 1 base at J, with 13 bases in the middle.

V gene TRBV5-1 combines with J gene TRBJ2-5; D is possibly TRBD1 (5 bases). Germline V gene data show CDR1 as SGHRS and CDR2 as YFSETQ. Trimming stripped 6 bases from V and 0 bases from J, with 9 bases between. The CDR3 totals 13 residues. The CDR3 nucleotides read TGCGCCAGCAAGGGGCCCTACCAAGAGACCCAGTACTTC. Its protein product is CASKGPYQETQYF.

This clone has only one observation. The junction shows a germline mismatch at one end, possibly a read error. The chain is built from TRBV9 and TRBJ1-3; D remains ambiguous. The CDR3 consists of 15 residues. Per the germline V gene, CDR1 is SGDLS and CDR2 is YYNGEE. CDR3 sequence: CASNVEGGTGNTIYF. The CDR3 coding sequence is TGTGCCAGCAACGTAGAAGGAGGGACTGGAAACACCATATATTTT.

The chain is built from TRBV18 and TRBJ1-1; D gene ambiguous. The CDR3 is 13 amino acids. V lost 6 bases, J lost 0 bases, and 8 bases lay in between. Germline lookup yields CDR1 KGHSH and CDR2 LQKENI. CDR3 DNA sequence: TGTGCCAGCTCCGGGGAGGTGAACACTGAAGCTTTCTTT. Protein sequence: CASSGEVNTEAFF.

This sequence joins TRBV30 and TRBJ2-2; D is unclear. V was cut by 8 bases and J by 6 bases, with 10 bases left in between. The CDR3 extends over 11 amino acids. CDR1 and CDR2 (germline): GTSNPN, SVGIG (reference sequence). The CDR3 sequence is CAGRSAGELFF. The DNA for the CDR3 is TGTGCCGGCCGGAGCGCCGGGGAGCTGTTTTTT.

The chain has TRBV10-3 and TRBJ1-2, with unresolved D. CDR3 length equals 13 residues. The V and J ends lost 4 bases and 3 bases respectively, with 9 bases between them. Germline V lookup: CDR1 ENHRY, CDR2 SYGVKD. CDR3 coding DNA: TGTGCCATCAGTGGCACAGTACACTATGGCTACACCTTC. Translating it yields CAISGTVHYGYTF.

J is TRBJ2-7 and V is TRBV6-5; 7 bases line up with TRBD1. The ends lost 2 bases at V and 2 bases at J; junction bases unmatched: 6. Germline-derived CDR1 and CDR2 are MNHEY and SVGAGI. This CDR3 is built from 15 residues. Written as DNA, the CDR3 is TGTGCCAGCAGTTACCAGAGGACAGGCACCTACGAGCAGTACTTC. This sequence encodes CASSYQRTGTYEQYF.

This chain uses TRBV4-3 with TRBJ1-4, with TRBD1 identical over 7 bases. CDR3 length equals 14 residues. J lost 6 bases, V lost 4 bases, and 5 bases had no gene match. Germline V CDR1 and CDR2: LGHNA, YSLEER. In nucleotides, the CDR3 is TGCGCCAGCAGCCTCACAGGGGTTGATGAAAAACTGTTTTTT. Protein: CASSLTGVDEKLFF.

The chain recombines TRBV2 with TRBJ1-1, with 7 bases that match TRBD1. CDR3 length: 14 residues. Unmatched junction bases numbered 6, after V lost 7 bases and J lost 1 base. Germline CDR1 and CDR2: SNHLY and FYNNEI. Here the CDR3 reads CASNRDSRNTEAFF. CDR3 DNA: TGTGCCAGCAATCGGGACAGTAGGAACACTGAAGCTTTCTTT. Full variable domain (missing parts from reference TRBV2 and TRBJ1-1): EPEVTQTPSHQVTQMGQEVILRCVPISNHLYFYWYRQILGQKVEFLVSFYNNEISEKSEIFDDQFSVERPDGSNFTLKIRSTKLEDSAMYFCASNRDSRNTEAFFGQGTRLTVV.